One and the same sample provided the 8 T cell receptor beta chains below, sequenced in a study of tissue T cells after allogeneic stem cell transplantation. Generated by immunoSEQ multiplex PCR, the TCRdb table keeps only in-frame clones and is missing some. The sample gives about 43,000 clones, approximately 92% of which show up once; approximately 3.6% is in the top ten. Sample: blood, taken before transplantation. Source of these receptors: a woman between 35 and 75 years old who later had graft-versus-host disease after an allogeneic stem cell transplant.

A single count supports this clone. Here the CDR3 DNA reads TGTGCCAGCAGGAGAGACAAAGCTTCCTACAATGAGCAGTTCTTC. This translates into CASRRDKASYNEQFF. J is TRBJ2-1 and V is TRBV5-4; D gene unclear. The CDR3 spans 15 residues. Germline V CDR1 and CDR2: SGHNT, YYREEE (reference sequence). Trimming stripped 5 bases from V and 1 base from J, with 13 bases between.

The chain has TRBV28 and TRBJ2-1; D remains unclear. V shed 7 bases and J shed 5 bases, with 12 bases lying between them. Germline V gives CDR1 MDHEN, CDR2 SYDVKM. This CDR3 has 13 residues. CDR3 sequence reads: CASNVYPNNEQFF. DNA of the CDR3: TGTGCCAGCAATGTCTACCCGAACAATGAGCAGTTCTTC.

This rearrangement joins TRBV7-2 to TRBJ2-3; 12 nucleotides align to TRBD2. The CDR3 is 16 amino acids. From germline, CDR1 is SGHTA and CDR2 FQGNSA. J gave up 3 bases and V 4 bases, and 5 bases lay outside the gene matches. The CDR3 coding sequence is TGTGCCAGCAGCTCCCTAGCGGGAGGGCTTACAGATACGCAGTATTTT. It encodes CASSSLAGGLTDTQYF.

The chain joins TRBV7-2 to TRBJ2-7, with 9 bases fitting TRBD2. The V segment lost 5 bases and the J segment 5 bases; nucleotides outside the gene matches: 16. Germline CDR1 SGHTA, CDR2 FQGNSA. This CDR3 contains 17 residues. The DNA for the CDR3 is TGTGCCAGCAGCCCCTCCCTAGGTGGACTAGCGTACAACGAGCAGTACTTC. It encodes CASSPSLGGLAYNEQYF.

The V call is TRBV18, the J call TRBJ2-7, with D uncertain. V lost 4 bases, J lost 2 bases, and 15 bases lay in between. In germline, CDR1 is KGHSH, CDR2 LQKENI. This CDR3 has 15 amino acids. Here the CDR3 DNA reads TGTGCCAGCTCACAGCAGGCGGTAACCACCTACGAGCAGTACTTC. It translates to CASSQQAVTTYEQYF.

As DNA, the CDR3 is TGTGCCAGCAGCTCCGGCCTTGACACTACCCACAATGAGCAGTTCTTC. Its protein product is CASSSGLDTTHNEQFF. The J gene is TRBJ2-1, the V gene TRBV5-8; D call uncertain. Trimming shortened V by 3 bases and J by 5 bases, and 18 bases separated the two germline ends. The CDR3 runs to 16 residues. Germline V gene data show CDR1 as SGHTS and CDR2 as YDEGEE.

The genes are TRBV7-2 and TRBJ1-3; D is unclear. The germline V and J ends were trimmed by 5 bases and 2 bases, with 10 bases remaining between them. The CDR3 runs to 14 residues. Germline values: CDR1 SGHTA, CDR2 FQGNSA. The CDR3, as DNA: TGTGCCAGCAGCCCGGGCGGAACTGGAAACACCATATATTTT. Protein sequence: CASSPGGTGNTIYF.

The chain carries TRBV7-2 and TRBJ2-7; D call uncertain. Germline V lookup: CDR1 SGHTA, CDR2 FQGNSA. The CDR3 has 11 residues. Deletions cut 5 bases from V and 3 bases from J, with 5 bases between. CDR3 in DNA: TGTGCCAGCAGCGCGTTCTACGAGCAGTACTTC. It is translated as CASSAFYEQYF.